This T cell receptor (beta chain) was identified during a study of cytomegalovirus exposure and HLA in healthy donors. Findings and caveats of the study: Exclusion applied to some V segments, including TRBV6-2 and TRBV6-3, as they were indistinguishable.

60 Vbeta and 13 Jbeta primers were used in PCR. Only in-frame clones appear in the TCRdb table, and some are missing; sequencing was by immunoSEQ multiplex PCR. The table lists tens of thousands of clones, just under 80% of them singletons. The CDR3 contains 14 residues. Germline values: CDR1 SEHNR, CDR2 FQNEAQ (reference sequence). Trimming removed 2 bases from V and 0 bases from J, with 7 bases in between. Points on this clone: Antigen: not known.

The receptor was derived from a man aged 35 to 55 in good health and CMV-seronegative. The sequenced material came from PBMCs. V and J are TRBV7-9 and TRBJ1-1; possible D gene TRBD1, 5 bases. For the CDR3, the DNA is TGTGCCAGCAGCTTATCGACAGTGAACACTGAAGCTTTCTTT. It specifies CASSLSTVNTEAFF.